This record covers a single TCR beta chain. Trimming took 0 bases from V and 2 from J, leaving 14 bases between them. The CDR3 is made up of 16 amino acids. Germline V gene data show CDR1 as SGHRS and CDR2 as YFSETQ. These data come from a study of blood T cell repertoires in COVID-19. Study-level background: Whether acute or convalescent, the COVID-19 samples came from the United States, Italy and Spain.

Here immunoSEQ multiplex PCR was the method, and the copy in TCRdb shows in-frame clones only, minus some. The data contain 200,000 to 300,000 clones, approximately 91% of them singletons. The sequence was collected from a woman aged 25 to 39 with acute or convalescent COVID-19. The chain joins TRBV5-1 to TRBJ1-1; possible D gene TRBD1, 5 bases. The specimen sequenced was peripheral blood. In DNA form, the CDR3 reads TGCGCCAGCAGCTTGGCGGTTCAGGGAATCAACACTGAAGCTTTCTTT. It translates to CASSLAVQGINTEAFF.